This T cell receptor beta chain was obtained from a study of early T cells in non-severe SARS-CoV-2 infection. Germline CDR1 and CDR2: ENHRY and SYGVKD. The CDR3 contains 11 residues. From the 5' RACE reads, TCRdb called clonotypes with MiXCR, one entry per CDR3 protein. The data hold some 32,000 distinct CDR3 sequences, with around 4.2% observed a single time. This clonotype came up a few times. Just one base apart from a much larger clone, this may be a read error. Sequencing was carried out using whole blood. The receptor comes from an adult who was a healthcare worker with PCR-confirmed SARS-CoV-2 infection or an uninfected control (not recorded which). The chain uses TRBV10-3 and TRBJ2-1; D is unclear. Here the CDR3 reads CTTSEVAEQFF. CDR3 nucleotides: TGTACCACCTCAGAGGTGGCTGAGCAGTTCTTC.